What follows are 17 T cell receptor beta chains derived from one specimen sequenced in a study of pediatric ulcerative colitis. The table came from immunoSEQ multiplex PCR; TCRdb's copy has only in-frame clones and leaves some out. The sample includes 57,000 or so clones, around 87% seen only once; the top ten take about 1.5%. Sequenced: blood. Receptor source: a boy aged 5-17 years who was a control in a study of pediatric ulcerative colitis.

This chain links TRBV7-2 with TRBJ2-7, with TRBD1 matching 8 bases. CDR1 and CDR2 from the germline V gene are SGHTA and FQGNSA. Losses at the gene ends were 3 bases for V and 2 bases for J; bases not matched to a gene: 9. The CDR3 contains 16 residues. The CDR3 nucleotides read TGTGCCAGCAGCTTGTATCCAGGGGGCTCAGCCTACGAGCAGTACTTC. Its protein is CASSLYPGGSAYEQYF.

The CDR3 DNA is TGCGCCAGCAGCGCCGATAGCACAGATACGCAGTATTTT. It is translated as CASSADSTDTQYF. The chain links TRBV10-1 to TRBJ2-3; no clear D gene. Trimming cost V 6 bases and J 0 bases, with 7 bases left between them. CDR3 length: 13 residues. Germline V lookup: CDR1 WNHNN, CDR2 SYGVQD (reference sequence).

The V gene is TRBV7-2, the J gene TRBJ1-1; tentatively, D is TRBD1 (6 bases). Trimming pared 3 bases from V and 0 bases from J, leaving 8 bases between. Germline lookup yields CDR1 SGHTA and CDR2 FQGNSA. CDR3 size: 14 residues. The CDR3 region is CASSFYRVNTEAFF. CDR3 sequence (DNA): TGTGCCAGCAGCTTTTACAGGGTGAACACTGAAGCTTTCTTT. The full variable domain, its missing parts supplied by reference TRBV7-2 and TRBJ1-1, is GAGVSQSPSNKVTEKGKDVELRCDPISGHTALYWYRQSLGQGLEFLIYFQGNSAPDKSGLPSDRFSAERTGGSVSTLTIQRTQQEDSAVYLCASSFYRVNTEAFFGQGTRLTVV.

As regards this clone: The germline gene is not matched at one end of the junction; a read error may be the cause. The genes are TRBV7-9 and TRBJ2-7, with D tentatively TRBD1 or TRBD2 (5 bases each). Germline CDR1 is SEHNR and CDR2 is FQNEAQ (reference sequence). The CDR3 consists of 12 residues. The CDR3: CASSSGIRGLNF. In DNA, the CDR3 is TGTGCCAGCAGCTCAGGGATACGAGGGTTAAACTTC.

CDR3 DNA sequence: TGTGCCAGCAGTTACGGCGGACTGACGTACGAGCAGTACTTC. It specifies CASSYGGLTYEQYF. The rearrangement joins TRBV6-6 to TRBJ2-7; D possibly corresponds to TRBD2 (5 bases). The CDR3 runs to 14 residues. In germline, CDR1 is MNHNY, CDR2 SVGAGI (reference sequence). V was cut by 2 bases and J by 4 bases, with 12 bases left in between.

This clone appeared once. This chain joins TRBV13 and TRBJ2-3; D possibly corresponds to TRBD1 (7 bases). Trimming took off 0 bases at V and 5 bases at J, with 12 bases between the two ends. Germline-derived CDR1 and CDR2 are PRHDT and FYEKMQ (reference sequence). The CDR3 loop spans 15 amino acids. The DNA for the CDR3 is TGTGCCAGCAGCTTAGGTTCCAGGGGGGTAGATACGCAGTATTTT. Its protein product is CASSLGSRGVDTQYF.

The CDR3, as DNA: TGTGCCAGCAGTTTATGGGGTATTTACAATGAGCAGTTCTTC. It yields the protein CASSLWGIYNEQFF. The chain employs TRBV27 and TRBJ2-1, with no clear D. Looked up from germline, CDR1 is MNHEY and CDR2 is SMNVEV (reference sequence). V gave up 1 base and J gave up 4 bases, with 8 bases separating them. CDR3 length: 14 amino acids.

This chain uses TRBV27 with TRBJ1-2; D is unresolved. The CDR3 runs 13 residues. Trimming shortened V by 0 bases and J by 2 bases, and 4 bases separated the two germline ends. Germline assignment: CDR1 MNHEY and CDR2 SMNVEV (reference sequence). The CDR3, as DNA: TGTGCCAGCAGTTTATCAGGGAACTATGGCTACACCTTC. The encoded protein is CASSLSGNYGYTF.

The chain employs TRBV6-5 and TRBJ2-6; D call uncertain. Per germline, CDR1 MNHEY and CDR2 SVGAGI. This CDR3 is built from 14 residues. V shed 7 bases and J shed 1 base, with 8 bases lying between them. The CDR3 reads CASNPSSGANVLTF. DNA for the CDR3: TGTGCCAGCAATCCGTCTTCTGGGGCCAACGTCCTGACTTTC.

In this sample, this clone turned up once. The chain links TRBV9 to TRBJ2-1; D unclear. Trimming removed 0 bases from V and 7 bases from J, with 11 bases in between. CDR3 size: 14 residues. The germline CDR1 and CDR2 sequences are SGDLS and YYNGEE. The CDR3 nucleotides are TGTGCCAGCAGCGTAGACCCCTATGGGAATGAGCAGTTCTTC. This sequence encodes CASSVDPYGNEQFF. Full variable domain (remainder filled in from reference TRBV9 and TRBJ2-1): DSGVTQTPKHLITATGQRVTLRCSPRSGDLSVYWYQQSLDQGLQFLIQYYNGEERAKGNILERFSAQQFPDLHSELNLSSLELGDSALYFCASSVDPYGNEQFFGPGTRLTVL.

This chain uses TRBV6-1 with TRBJ2-7, with D unclear. Germline CDR1 MNHNS, CDR2 SASEGT. V dropped 7 bases and J dropped 7 bases, with 17 bases sitting between them. The CDR3 runs to 13 residues. The CDR3 region has the DNA TGTGCCAGCACCTATCTCCGCCTGCGAGAGCAGTACTTC. It specifies CASTYLRLREQYF.

J is TRBJ1-2 and V is TRBV29-1; D is ambiguous. The V and J ends lost 1 base and 3 bases respectively, with 12 bases between them. The length of the CDR3 is 14 residues. Germline CDR1 SQVTM, CDR2 ANQGSEA. The CDR3 is CSVEVPGRDYGYTF. In DNA, the CDR3 is TGCAGCGTTGAAGTTCCGGGCAGAGACTATGGCTACACCTTC.

The chain uses TRBV5-4 and TRBJ2-1, with 8 bases aligning to TRBD2. From germline, CDR1 is SGHNT and CDR2 YYREEE (reference sequence). CDR3 size: 15 residues. Losses at the gene ends were 1 base for V and 9 bases for J; bases not matched to a gene: 9. CDR3 in amino acids: CASSLYRGGPVEQFF. The CDR3 region has the DNA TGTGCCAGCAGCTTGTATCGGGGGGGCCCCGTTGAGCAGTTCTTC. Full variable domain (rest looked up from reference TRBV5-4 and TRBJ2-1): ETGVTQSPTHLIKTRGQQVTLRCSSQSGHNTVSWYQQALGQGPQFIFQYYREEENGRGNFPPRFSGLQFPNYSSELNVNALELDDSALYLCASSLYRGGPVEQFFGPGTRLTVL.

J is TRBJ1-2 and V is TRBV6-1; perhaps TRBD1 as D (5 bases). V dropped 8 bases and J dropped 4 bases, with 17 bases sitting between them. Germline CDR1 MNHNS, CDR2 SASEGT. The CDR3 contains 14 residues. This CDR3 is CASGTRGLIYGYTF. CDR3 in DNA: TGTGCCAGCGGGACGCGGGGATTAATCTATGGCTACACCTTC.

The V and J genes are TRBV5-1 and TRBJ1-2, with a weak D call TRBD1 (5 bases). Germline lookup yields CDR1 SGHRS and CDR2 YFSETQ. The CDR3 totals 13 residues. V was shortened by 2 bases and J by 3 bases, with 8 bases between the two germline ends. CDR3 DNA sequence: TGCGCCAGCAGCTTTGAAGGGGACTATGGCTACACCTTC. It specifies CASSFEGDYGYTF.

The chain has TRBV13 and TRBJ1-1; 9 positions agree with TRBD1. Trimming at V came to 4 bases and at J to 0 bases, leaving 9 bases not matched to a gene. The V gene's germline CDR1 is PRHDT and CDR2 FYEKMQ (reference sequence). CDR3 length: 17 amino acids. As DNA, the CDR3 is TGTGCCAGCAGCTCTACTCGACAGGGGGGCCTGAACACTGAAGCTTTCTTT. Translated, it gives CASSSTRQGGLNTEAFF.

J is TRBJ2-3 and V is TRBV5-1; D uncertain. Germline CDR1 reads SGHRS; CDR2 reads YFSETQ. V was shortened by 2 bases and J by 2 bases, with 12 bases between the two germline ends. The length of the CDR3 is 15 residues. CDR3 amino acids: CASSFVGVFTDTQYF. In nucleotides, the CDR3 is TGCGCCAGCAGCTTCGTTGGAGTATTCACAGATACGCAGTATTTT.